This T cell receptor (beta chain) was sequenced in a study of blood T cell repertoires in COVID-19. About the study: From the United States, Italy and Spain came samples of acute and convalescent COVID-19. The analysed material was cDNA or gDNA that came from T cells, B-cell-depleted T cells, or PBMCs.

Original data processing: Amplified reference gene primers provided the basis for estimating nucleated cell counts. Assay used: immunoSEQ multiplex PCR; TCRdb lists only in-frame clones, some missing. V, J and clone size reflect that table, while D and trimming were determined from the DNA. The sample holds a few hundred thousand clones, around 87% seen once. Germline CDR1 reads KGHDR; CDR2 reads SFDVKD. V was pared by 3 bases and J by 0 bases, with 14 bases between. There are 17 residues in the CDR3. This clone was counted ten times or more. The sequence was collected from a woman in her seventies with active or convalescent COVID-19. This chain joins TRBV24-1 and TRBJ2-1, with a possible D match to TRBD1 (6 bases). Sequenced: peripheral blood. The CDR3 DNA reads TGTGCCACCAGTGATCGACACACAGGGTTCTCCTACAATGAGCAGTTCTTC. Its protein is CATSDRHTGFSYNEQFF.